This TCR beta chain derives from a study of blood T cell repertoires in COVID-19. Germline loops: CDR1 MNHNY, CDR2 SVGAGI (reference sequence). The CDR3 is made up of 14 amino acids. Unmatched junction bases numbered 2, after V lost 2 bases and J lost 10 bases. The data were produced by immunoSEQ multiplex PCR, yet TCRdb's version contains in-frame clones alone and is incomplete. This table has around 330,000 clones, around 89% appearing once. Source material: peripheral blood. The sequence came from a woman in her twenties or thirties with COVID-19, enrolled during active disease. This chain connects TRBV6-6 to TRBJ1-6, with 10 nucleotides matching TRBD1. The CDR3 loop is CASSYATGGSPLHF. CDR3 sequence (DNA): TGTGCCAGCAGTTACGCGACAGGGGGCTCACCCCTCCACTTT.